The 29 T cell receptor beta chains reported below all come from one sample, sequenced in a study of cytomegalovirus exposure and HLA in healthy donors. Use of 60 Vbeta and 13 Jbeta primers characterized the PCR. The method was immunoSEQ multiplex PCR; TCRdb's version includes in-frame clones alone and lacks a portion of them. This sample has over 150,000 clones, with around 86% found just once. The specimen sequenced was PBMCs. The receptors were gathered from a girl aged 2 to 10 in good health and CMV-seropositive.

Notes on this clone: The germline gene is not matched at one end of the junction; a read error may be the cause. V and J are TRBV7-9 and TRBJ2-3; weak D call: TRBD2 (6 bases). The CDR3 sequence is 15 residues long. Germline V lookup: CDR1 SEHNR, CDR2 FQNEAQ (reference sequence). The CDR3 sequence is CAGSPAGPYTDTQYF. The CDR3 nucleotides read TGTGCCGGCAGCCCGGCGGGACCTTACACAGATACGCAGTATTTT.

The rearrangement links TRBV7-3 to TRBJ1-1; TRBD1 aligns across 9 bases. V was pared by 4 bases and J by 5 bases, with 8 bases of the junction left unmatched. CDR1 is SGHTA, CDR2 FQGTGA, per germline. This CDR3 contains 15 residues. The CDR3 nucleotides read TGTGCCAGCAGCTCCACAGGGGGCGCGGGAACTGAAGCTTTCTTT. This encodes CASSSTGGAGTEAFF.

J is TRBJ2-1 and V is TRBV4-1, with 10 bases matching TRBD2. The germline V gene has CDR1 MGHRA and CDR2 YSYEKL. The CDR3 length is 16 residues. V lost 6 bases, J lost 2 bases, and 7 bases stayed unmatched. The CDR3 is CASRPLAGGTYNEQFF. Written as DNA, the CDR3 is TGCGCCAGCAGGCCGTTAGCGGGAGGCACCTACAATGAGCAGTTCTTC.

This chain links TRBV30 with TRBJ1-5, with 7 bases aligning to TRBD1. CDR1 is GTSNPN and CDR2 is SVGIG in the germline V gene (reference sequence). The CDR3 is 14 amino acids. V trimming: 1 base; J trimming: 7 bases; junction bases outside the gene matches: 7. In DNA form, the CDR3 reads TGTGCCTGGAGTGCGACAGGGCATCACCAGCCCCAGCATTTT. Its protein is CAWSATGHHQPQHF.

This rearrangement joins TRBV5-1 to TRBJ2-5; D is undetermined. V lost 4 bases and J lost 5, with 12 bases in between. This CDR3 contains 13 residues. Germline CDR1 and CDR2: SGHRS and YFSETQ. CDR3 protein: CASSPRYGETQYF. For the CDR3, the DNA is TGCGCCAGCAGCCCCCGGTACGGTGAGACCCAGTACTTC.

V gene TRBV10-3 combines with J gene TRBJ2-3; D may be TRBD1 (6 bases). V lost 10 bases and J lost 6, with 26 bases in between. The germline CDR1 and CDR2 sequences are ENHRY and SYGVKD. The CDR3 spans 16 residues. Written as DNA, the CDR3 is TGTGCCACCGCCCCGGGACAAGGGGCGACGGGGGATACGCAGTATTTT. Its translation: CATAPGQGATGDTQYF.

The gene calls are TRBV27 and TRBJ2-2; 7 bases map to TRBD2. Germline loops: CDR1 MNHEY, CDR2 SMNVEV (reference sequence). The CDR3 spans 18 residues. V was clipped by 5 bases and J by 3 bases; unmatched bases: 15. This CDR3 reads CASSLQSGAGVYTGELFF. The CDR3 DNA reads TGTGCCAGCAGTCTCCAATCCGGCGCGGGAGTTTACACCGGGGAGCTGTTTTTT.

The genes are TRBV5-6 and TRBJ2-5; TRBD2 aligns across 12 bases. The end of the DNA fits TRBJ2-7 better, so the J call may be wrong. The CDR3 contains 15 residues. The germline V gene has CDR1 SGHDT and CDR2 YYEEEE. The CDR3 protein is CASSTARLAGDEQYF. In DNA form, the CDR3 reads TGTGCCAGCAGCACGGCCAGACTAGCGGGAGACGAGCAGTACTTC.

Of note for this clone: This could be a read error, since a much larger clone is one nucleotide away. The chain's CDR3 is CASKLAGDTGELFF. The CDR3, as DNA: TGTGCCAGCAAACTAGCGGGAGACACCGGGGAGCTGTTTTTT. The chain couples TRBV2 to TRBJ2-2, with 11 nucleotides matching TRBD2. Trimming at V came to 7 bases and at J to 3 bases, leaving 1 base not matched to a gene. There are 14 residues in the CDR3. Germline lookup yields CDR1 SNHLY and CDR2 FYNNEI.

The rearrangement links TRBV28 to TRBJ2-7; 10 positions match TRBD2. V lost 8 bases and J lost 9; bases outside the gene matches: 10. CDR3 length equals 13 residues. The germline V gene encodes CDR1 MDHEN and CDR2 SYDVKM. The DNA for the CDR3 is TGTGCCAGCCGTGGGGAACTAGCGGGAAGGCAGTACTTC. It translates to CASRGELAGRQYF.

The V call is TRBV9, the J call TRBJ2-1, with 7 bases aligning to TRBD2. Per the germline V gene, CDR1 is SGDLS and CDR2 is YYNGEE. This CDR3 is 15 amino acids long. V was pared by 3 bases and J by 2 bases, with 5 bases of the junction left unmatched. CDR3 loop: CASSDRSGPYNEQFF. The DNA of the CDR3 is TGTGCCAGCAGCGACCGTAGCGGGCCCTACAATGAGCAGTTCTTC.

The J gene is TRBJ2-5, the V gene TRBV5-1; D is ambiguous. CDR3 length equals 16 residues. Germline lookup yields CDR1 SGHRS and CDR2 YFSETQ. The germline V and J ends were trimmed by 1 base and 1 base, with 14 bases remaining between them. CDR3 bases: TGCGCCAGCAGCTTGTTGGGCCCCGAAGGCCAAGAGACCCAGTACTTC. Encoded protein: CASSLLGPEGQETQYF. Filled out from reference TRBV5-1 and TRBJ2-5, the complete variable domain reads KAGVTQTPRYLIKTRGQQVTLSCSPISGHRSVSWYQQTPGQGLQFLFEYFSETQRNKGNFPGRFSGRQFSNSRSEMNVSTLELGDSALYLCASSLLGPEGQETQYFGPGTRLLVL.

The rearrangement links TRBV30 to TRBJ2-3; 8 nucleotides match TRBD2. V shed 6 bases, J shed 2 bases, and the junction held 16 bases outside the gene matches. This CDR3 is built from 17 residues. Germline loops: CDR1 GTSNPN, CDR2 SVGIG (reference sequence). CDR3 coding DNA: TGTGCCTGCGGGAGGGACTACGCAAGGAATCCCACAGATACGCAGTATTTT. Protein: CACGRDYARNPTDTQYF.

This sequence joins TRBV4-1 and TRBJ1-1; possible D gene TRBD1, 5 bases. The CDR3 contains 14 residues. Trimming took off 1 base at V and 4 bases at J, with 10 bases between the two ends. The germline V gene encodes CDR1 MGHRA and CDR2 YSYEKL. CDR3 sequence reads: CASSQGGGGTEAFF. The CDR3, as DNA: TGCGCCAGCAGCCAAGGGGGGGGAGGCACTGAAGCTTTCTTT.

This chain connects TRBV30 to TRBJ1-2; D not resolved. Looked up from germline, CDR1 is GTSNPN and CDR2 is SVGIG (reference sequence). V was pared by 3 bases and J by 7 bases, with 15 bases between. This CDR3 contains 13 residues. CDR3 coding DNA: TGTGCCTGGAGCCCAACATGGACTGTTGGCTACACCTTC. It codes for CAWSPTWTVGYTF.

The genes are TRBV7-2 and TRBJ2-7, with D possibly matching TRBD2 (5 bases). The germline CDR1 and CDR2 sequences are SGHTA and FQGNSA. The CDR3 is 18 residues long. The V end lost 5 bases, the J end lost 5 bases, and 28 bases lay between the germline ends. CDR3 sequence: CASSPPSSISALRNEQYF. As DNA, the CDR3 is TGTGCCAGCAGCCCCCCAAGCTCGATTAGCGCCCTGAGGAACGAGCAGTACTTC.

This chain joins TRBV19 and TRBJ2-1; 7 nucleotides agree with TRBD1. The CDR3 has 13 residues. Germline assignment: CDR1 LNHDA and CDR2 SQIVND (reference sequence). The V and J ends lost 5 bases and 10 bases, in that order; junction bases with no gene match: 8. The DNA of the CDR3 is TGTGCCAGTAGTTGGCAGGGGGTAGAGGAGCAGTTCTTC. Its protein is CASSWQGVEEQFF. The full variable domain, with the rest looked up from reference TRBV19 and TRBJ2-1, is DGGITQSPKYLFRKEGQNVTLSCEQNLNHDAMYWYRQDPGQGLRLIYYSQIVNDFQKGDIAEGYSVSREKKESFPLTVTSAQKNPTAFYLCASSWQGVEEQFFGPGTRLTVL.

The chain has TRBV9 and TRBJ2-3, with 13 bases aligning to TRBD2. V lost 4 bases to trimming and J lost 6 bases; unmatched junction nucleotides: 5. CDR3 length: 15 residues. CDR1 and CDR2 (germline): SGDLS, YYNGEE. CDR3 nucleotides: TGTGCCAGCAGCCCTAGGACTAGCGGGAGTGATACGCAGTATTTT. Its protein is CASSPRTSGSDTQYF.

The genes are TRBV27 and TRBJ2-6, with a tentative D call TRBD2 (5 bases). Germline V gene data show CDR1 as MNHEY and CDR2 as SMNVEV (reference sequence). The CDR3 spans 15 residues. Trimming shortened V by 6 bases and J by 1 base, and 10 bases separated the two germline ends. Here the CDR3 DNA reads TGTGCCAGCAGCCTGGACTCGTCTGGGGCCAACGTCCTGACTTTC. Translation gives CASSLDSSGANVLTF.

This chain connects TRBV6-6 to TRBJ1-1, with D perhaps TRBD1 (6 bases). The germline V gene has CDR1 MNHNY and CDR2 SVGAGI (reference sequence). The CDR3 covers 13 residues. V was pared by 0 bases and J by 8 bases, with 10 bases between. The DNA for the CDR3 is TGTGCCAGCAGTTACTCGCAGGGGAGCGAAGCTTTCTTT. It specifies CASSYSQGSEAFF.

The chain carries TRBV6-4 and TRBJ2-7; D possibly corresponds to TRBD1 (6 bases). The CDR3 runs to 16 residues. Germline lookup yields CDR1 MRHNA and CDR2 SNTAGT. V gave up 5 bases and J gave up 0 bases, with 17 bases separating them. The CDR3 loop is CASSPSAGAGSYEQYF. In nucleotides, the CDR3 is TGTGCCAGCAGTCCTTCCGCAGGGGCGGGCTCCTACGAGCAGTACTTC.

As regards this clone: The same CDR3 also results from other DNA sequences found in this sample. The chain links TRBV30 to TRBJ1-5; a possible D gene is TRBD1 (6 bases). Germline lookup yields CDR1 GTSNPN and CDR2 SVGIG (reference sequence). V lost 0 bases and J 7 bases, leaving 10 bases between the germline ends. CDR3 length: 13 amino acids. CDR3 nucleotide sequence: TGTGCCTGGAGTGTACAGGGCGACCAGCCCCAGCATTTT. Protein sequence: CAWSVQGDQPQHF.

This rearrangement joins TRBV5-1 to TRBJ2-5, with D perhaps matching TRBD1 (6 bases). CDR1 SGHRS and CDR2 YFSETQ come from the germline V gene. The CDR3 totals 14 residues. V lost 4 bases to trimming and J lost 4 bases, with 14 bases between them. The CDR3 nucleotides read TGCGCCAGCAGCCTACAGGGTACGGGAGAGACCCAGTACTTC. Its protein product is CASSLQGTGETQYF.

In this sample, this clone turned up a few times. The chain couples TRBV2 to TRBJ2-1, with TRBD1 as a possible D gene (6 bases). V shed 6 bases and J shed 0 bases, with 12 bases lying between them. The CDR3 length is 15 residues. Germline values: CDR1 SNHLY, CDR2 FYNNEI. The CDR3 DNA reads TGTGCCAGCAGCTATGGACAGATCTCCTACAATGAGCAGTTCTTC. It yields the protein CASSYGQISYNEQFF.

The chain links TRBV5-4 to TRBJ2-1, with TRBD2 as a possible D gene (6 bases). Germline V gives CDR1 SGHNT, CDR2 YYREEE (reference sequence). The CDR3 runs to 16 residues. The V and J ends lost 0 bases and 7 bases respectively, with 17 bases between them. The CDR3 loop is CASSLGSGVRGNEQFF. In DNA, the CDR3 is TGTGCCAGCAGCTTGGGTTCGGGGGTTCGTGGGAATGAGCAGTTCTTC. The variable domain in full, with the rest retrieved from reference TRBV5-4 and TRBJ2-1, is ETGVTQSPTHLIKTRGQQVTLRCSSQSGHNTVSWYQQALGQGPQFIFQYYREEENGRGNFPPRFSGLQFPNYSSELNVNALELDDSALYLCASSLGSGVRGNEQFFGPGTRLTVL.

This clone was seen more than once but under ten times. This rearrangement joins TRBV29-1 to TRBJ2-3; 7 bases align to TRBD1. The CDR3 is made up of 14 amino acids. The ends lost 6 bases at V and 0 bases at J; junction bases unmatched: 6. The germline V gene has CDR1 SQVTM and CDR2 ANQGSEA. The CDR3 protein is CSVWDSTSTDTQYF. CDR3 DNA sequence: TGCAGCGTGTGGGACAGCACTAGCACAGATACGCAGTATTTT.

The chain employs TRBV28 and TRBJ2-1, with unresolved D. Germline lookup yields CDR1 MDHEN and CDR2 SYDVKM. V was shortened by 5 bases and J by 9 bases, with 17 bases between the two germline ends. The CDR3 length is 14 residues. This CDR3 reads CASSPKPPGREQFF. The DNA of the CDR3 is TGTGCCAGCAGTCCTAAACCTCCTGGTCGTGAGCAGTTCTTC.

J is TRBJ1-3 and V is TRBV9, with TRBD1 matching over 9 bases. The CDR3 is 15 amino acids. Germline V gives CDR1 SGDLS, CDR2 YYNGEE. The junction had 7 bases not matched to a gene; V was cut back by 6 bases and J by 3 bases. The chain's CDR3 is CASNRGQGGGNTIYF. The CDR3 DNA reads TGTGCCAGCAATAGGGGACAGGGCGGTGGAAACACCATATATTTT.

V and J are TRBV15 and TRBJ2-5, with 7 bases lining up with TRBD2. Germline assignment: CDR1 LNHNV and CDR2 YYDKDF (reference sequence). Trimming removed 3 bases from V and 5 bases from J; junction bases left unmatched: 12. This CDR3 region has 16 residues. The CDR3: CATSRGGGGRKETQYF. The CDR3 DNA follows: TGTGCCACCAGCAGGGGAGGTGGCGGGAGAAAGGAGACCCAGTACTTC.